Presented here are 9 T cell receptor beta chains from one specimen sequenced in a study of T cells in tuberculosis. Libraries were prepared by immunoSEQ multiplex PCR; TCRdb keeps only in-frame clonotypes and omits some of them. The sample includes about 30,000 clones, roughly 94% seen only once; the top ten take 8%. The sequenced sample was PBMCs. The source is a donor aged 10 to 29 with latent tuberculosis or without tuberculosis infection.

CDR3: CASSLRTANNNQPQHF. Here the CDR3 DNA reads TGTGCCAGCAGCTTAAGGACAGCTAATAACAATCAGCCCCAGCATTTT. V gene TRBV7-9 combines with J gene TRBJ1-5; tentatively, D is TRBD1 (6 bases). Germline CDR1 reads SEHNR; CDR2 reads FQNEAQ (reference sequence). V dropped 2 bases and J dropped 3 bases, with 14 bases sitting between them. This CDR3 has 16 residues.

V is TRBV5-6 and J is TRBJ2-2; 7 bases map to TRBD2. Germline V CDR1 and CDR2: SGHDT, YYEEEE. J gave up 4 bases and V 2 bases, and 5 bases lay outside the gene matches. The CDR3 covers 15 residues. DNA for the CDR3: TGTGCCAGCAGCTTAGCGGGATCCCCCACCGGGGAGCTGTTTTTT. Translation gives CASSLAGSPTGELFF. The full variable domain, its missing parts supplied by reference TRBV5-6 and TRBJ2-2, is DAGVTQSPTHLIKTRGQQVTLRCSPKSGHDTVSWYQQALGQGPQFIFQYYEEEERQRGNFPDRFSGHQFPNYSSELNVNALLLGDSALYLCASSLAGSPTGELFFGEGSRLTVL.

The gene calls are TRBV18 and TRBJ1-3; D is unclear. This CDR3 has 12 residues. The germline CDR1 and CDR2 sequences are KGHSH and LQKENI. The V gene lost 2 bases and the J gene lost 8 bases, with 7 bases spanning the gap. CDR3 residues: CASSPLLDTIYF. CDR3 in DNA: TGTGCCAGCTCACCATTACTGGACACCATATATTTT.

This sequence joins TRBV2 and TRBJ2-7, with 10 bases identical to TRBD2. The length of the CDR3 is 14 residues. The trim removed 6 bases at V and 2 bases at J, leaving 4 bases unmatched. Germline V gene lookup returns CDR1 SNHLY and CDR2 FYNNEI. The CDR3 DNA sequence: TGTGCCAGCAGGAGCGGGGGGGGGCCCTACGAGCAGTACTTC. Protein product: CASRSGGGPYEQYF.

The rearrangement joins TRBV29-1 to TRBJ2-1; TRBD2 matches 7 bases. V shed 1 base, J shed 6 bases, and the junction held 6 bases outside the gene matches. Germline CDR1 is SQVTM and CDR2 is ANQGSEA. The length of the CDR3 is 14 residues. The CDR3 DNA reads as TGCAGCGTTGAAGCCAGCGGGATGGCCAATGAGCAGTTCTTC. It encodes CSVEASGMANEQFF.

The chain couples TRBV10-3 to TRBJ1-1, with D unresolved. The germline V gene encodes CDR1 ENHRY and CDR2 SYGVKD. Between the trimmed V and J ends, which lost 8 bases and 1 base, there was a span of 11 bases. CDR3 size: 13 residues. The CDR3 region has the DNA TGTGCCATCTCCGAGGCTTCGAACACTGAAGCTTTCTTT. It translates to CAISEASNTEAFF.

This sequence joins TRBV7-2 and TRBJ2-4, with no clear D. The V gene lost 2 bases and the J gene lost 7 bases, with 12 bases spanning the gap. The germline V gene has CDR1 SGHTA and CDR2 FQGNSA. The CDR3 sequence is 14 residues long. The CDR3 DNA reads as TGTGCCAGCAGCTTATCGCCCGGGTGGAACATTCAGTACTTC. Protein product: CASSLSPGWNIQYF.

The rearrangement joins TRBV7-2 to TRBJ1-2; no definite D call. The CDR3 extends over 16 amino acids. The V end was cut by 0 bases, the J end by 8 bases, with 19 bases between. CDR1 and CDR2 from the germline V gene are SGHTA and FQGNSA. CDR3 amino acids: CASSLAETEGWRGYTF. The CDR3 bases are TGTGCCAGCAGCTTAGCGGAAACGGAGGGTTGGAGGGGCTACACCTTC.

This sequence joins TRBV2 and TRBJ2-3; the D gene is possibly TRBD1 (5 bases). The CDR3 has 13 residues. V was cut by 6 bases and J by 5 bases, with 12 bases left in between. Germline V CDR1 and CDR2: SNHLY, FYNNEI. DNA for the CDR3: TGTGCCAGCAGCCCCCAGGGTGGAGATACGCAGTATTTT. This gives the protein CASSPQGGDTQYF.